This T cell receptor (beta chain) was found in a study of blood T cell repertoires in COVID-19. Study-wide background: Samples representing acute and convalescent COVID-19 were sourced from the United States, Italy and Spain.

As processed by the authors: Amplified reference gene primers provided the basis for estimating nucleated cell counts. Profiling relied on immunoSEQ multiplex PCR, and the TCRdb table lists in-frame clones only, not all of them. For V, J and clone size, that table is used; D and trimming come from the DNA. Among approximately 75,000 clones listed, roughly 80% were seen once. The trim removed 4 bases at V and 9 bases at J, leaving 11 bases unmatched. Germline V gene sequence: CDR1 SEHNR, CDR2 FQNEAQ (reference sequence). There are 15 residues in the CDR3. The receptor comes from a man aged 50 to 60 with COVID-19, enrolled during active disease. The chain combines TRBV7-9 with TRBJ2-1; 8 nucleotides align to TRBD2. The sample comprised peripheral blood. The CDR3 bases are TGTGCCAGCAGCTCCCAAGCGGGAGTGAAGGGTGAGCAGTTCTTC. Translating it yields CASSSQAGVKGEQFF.